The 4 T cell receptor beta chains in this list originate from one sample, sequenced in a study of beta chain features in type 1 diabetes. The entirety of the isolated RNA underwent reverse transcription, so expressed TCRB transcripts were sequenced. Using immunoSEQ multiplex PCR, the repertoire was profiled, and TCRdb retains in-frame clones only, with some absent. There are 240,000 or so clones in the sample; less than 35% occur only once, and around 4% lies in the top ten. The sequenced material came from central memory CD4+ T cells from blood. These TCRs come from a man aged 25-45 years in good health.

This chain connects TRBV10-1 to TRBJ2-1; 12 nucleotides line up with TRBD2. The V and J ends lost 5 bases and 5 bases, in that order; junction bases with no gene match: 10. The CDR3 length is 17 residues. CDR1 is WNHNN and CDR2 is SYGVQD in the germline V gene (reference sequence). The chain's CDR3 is CASSSKPGLAGNNEQFF. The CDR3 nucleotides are TGCGCCAGCAGTTCCAAACCGGGACTAGCGGGTAACAATGAGCAGTTCTTC.

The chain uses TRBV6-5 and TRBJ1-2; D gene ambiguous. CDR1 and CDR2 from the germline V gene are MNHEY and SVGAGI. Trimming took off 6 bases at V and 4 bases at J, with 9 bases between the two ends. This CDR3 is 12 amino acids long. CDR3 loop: CASSPGSYGYTF. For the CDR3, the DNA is TGTGCCAGCAGCCCCGGTAGCTATGGCTACACCTTC.

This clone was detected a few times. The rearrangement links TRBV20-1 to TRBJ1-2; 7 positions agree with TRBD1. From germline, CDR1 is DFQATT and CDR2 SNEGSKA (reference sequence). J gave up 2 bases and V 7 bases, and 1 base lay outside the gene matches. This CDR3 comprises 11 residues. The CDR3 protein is CSVQGNYGYTF. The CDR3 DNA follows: TGCAGTGTACAGGGGAACTATGGCTACACCTTC.

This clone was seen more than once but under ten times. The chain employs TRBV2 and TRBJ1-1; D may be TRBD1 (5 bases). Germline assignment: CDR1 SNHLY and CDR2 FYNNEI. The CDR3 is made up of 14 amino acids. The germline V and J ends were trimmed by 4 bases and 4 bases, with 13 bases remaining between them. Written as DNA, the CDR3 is TGTGCCAGCAGTGCGGGGGGTGGAGGCACTGAAGCTTTCTTT. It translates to CASSAGGGGTEAFF.